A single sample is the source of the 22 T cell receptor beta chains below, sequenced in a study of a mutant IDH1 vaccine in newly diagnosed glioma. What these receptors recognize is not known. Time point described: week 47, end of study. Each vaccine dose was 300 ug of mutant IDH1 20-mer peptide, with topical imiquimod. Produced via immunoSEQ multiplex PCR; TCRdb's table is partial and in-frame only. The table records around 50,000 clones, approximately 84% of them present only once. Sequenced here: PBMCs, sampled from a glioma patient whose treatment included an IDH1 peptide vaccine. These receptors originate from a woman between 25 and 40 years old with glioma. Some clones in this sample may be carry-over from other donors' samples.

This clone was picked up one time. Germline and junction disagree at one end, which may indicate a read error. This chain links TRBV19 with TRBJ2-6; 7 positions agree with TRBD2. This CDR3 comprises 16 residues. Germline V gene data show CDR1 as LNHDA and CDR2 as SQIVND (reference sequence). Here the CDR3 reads CASGGDSLSGASVLTF. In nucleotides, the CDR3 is TGTGCCAGTGGGGGGGACTCCCTCTCTGGGGCCAGCGTCCTGACTTTC.

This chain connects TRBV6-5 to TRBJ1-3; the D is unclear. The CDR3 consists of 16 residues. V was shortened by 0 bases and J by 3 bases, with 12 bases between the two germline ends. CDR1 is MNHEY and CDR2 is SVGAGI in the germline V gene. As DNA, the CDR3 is TGTGCCAGCAGTTACTCTCACAGAAGCGGTGGAAACACCATATATTTT. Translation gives CASSYSHRSGGNTIYF.

CDR3 residues: CASSQVQFYGYTF. The CDR3 DNA reads as TGTGCCAGCAGCCAAGTACAGTTCTATGGCTACACCTTC. The chain couples TRBV14 to TRBJ1-2; no clear D. Per the germline V gene, CDR1 is SGHDN and CDR2 is FVKESK. Trimming shortened V by 1 base and J by 4 bases, and 7 bases separated the two germline ends. The CDR3 has 13 residues.

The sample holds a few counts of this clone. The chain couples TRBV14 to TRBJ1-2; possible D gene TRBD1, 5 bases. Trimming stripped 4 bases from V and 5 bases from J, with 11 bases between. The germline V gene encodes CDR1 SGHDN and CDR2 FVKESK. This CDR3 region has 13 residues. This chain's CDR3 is CASSPEQGYGYTF. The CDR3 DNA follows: TGTGCCAGCAGCCCCGAGCAGGGTTATGGCTACACCTTC.

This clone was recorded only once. This chain's CDR3 is CASSRAKDIQYF. The DNA of the CDR3 is TGTGCCAGCAGCCGGGCCAAGGACATTCAGTACTTC. This chain joins TRBV2 and TRBJ2-4; no clear D gene. Trimming left V 6 bases short and J 8 bases short, with 11 bases between. The CDR3 consists of 12 residues. Per the germline V gene, CDR1 is SNHLY and CDR2 is FYNNEI.

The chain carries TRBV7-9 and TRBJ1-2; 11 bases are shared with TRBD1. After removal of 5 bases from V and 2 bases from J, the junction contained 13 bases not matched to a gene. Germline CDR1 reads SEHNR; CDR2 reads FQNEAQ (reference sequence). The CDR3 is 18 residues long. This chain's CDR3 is CASSRTGGPAQSNYGYTF. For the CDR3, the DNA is TGTGCCAGCAGCCGGACAGGGGGCCCCGCTCAGTCCAACTATGGCTACACCTTC.

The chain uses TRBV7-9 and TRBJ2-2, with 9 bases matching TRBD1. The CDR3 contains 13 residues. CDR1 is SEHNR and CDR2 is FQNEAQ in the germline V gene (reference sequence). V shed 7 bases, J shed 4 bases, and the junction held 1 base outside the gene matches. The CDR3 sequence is CASMTGGTGELFF. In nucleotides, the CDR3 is TGTGCCAGCATGACAGGGGGCACCGGGGAGCTGTTTTTT.

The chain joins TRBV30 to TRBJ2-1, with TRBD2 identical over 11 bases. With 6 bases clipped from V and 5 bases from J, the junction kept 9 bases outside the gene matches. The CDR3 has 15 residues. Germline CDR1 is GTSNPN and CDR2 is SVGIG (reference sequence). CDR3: CACGRDSGRDNEQFF. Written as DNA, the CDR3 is TGTGCCTGTGGCCGTGATAGCGGGAGGGACAATGAGCAGTTCTTC.

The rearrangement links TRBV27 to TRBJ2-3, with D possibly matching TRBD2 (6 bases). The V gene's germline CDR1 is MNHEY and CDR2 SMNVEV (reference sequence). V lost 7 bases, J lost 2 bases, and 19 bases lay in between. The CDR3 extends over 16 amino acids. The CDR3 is CASNLRGGPNTDTQYF. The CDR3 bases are TGTGCCAGCAACTTGCGCGGAGGGCCGAACACAGATACGCAGTATTTT.

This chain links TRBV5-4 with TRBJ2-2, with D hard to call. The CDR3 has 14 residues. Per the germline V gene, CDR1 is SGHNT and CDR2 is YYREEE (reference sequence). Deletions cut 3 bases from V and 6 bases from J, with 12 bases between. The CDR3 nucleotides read TGTGCCAGCAGCTATAAAGCCGCCGCCGGGGAGCTGTTTTTT. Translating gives CASSYKAAAGELFF.

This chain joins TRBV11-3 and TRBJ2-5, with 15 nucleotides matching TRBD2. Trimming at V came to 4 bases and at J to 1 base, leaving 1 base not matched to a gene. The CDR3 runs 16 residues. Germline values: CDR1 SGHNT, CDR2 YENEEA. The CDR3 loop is CASSSGLAGGQETQYF. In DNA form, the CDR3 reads TGTGCCAGCAGCTCGGGACTAGCGGGAGGCCAAGAGACCCAGTACTTC.

The CDR3 region has the DNA TGTGCCACCAGCAGAGAGCGTGGGGAGCTGTTTTTT. Translation: CATSRERGELFF. The gene calls are TRBV15 and TRBJ2-2, with D unresolved. The CDR3 runs 12 residues. V was shortened by 0 bases and J by 8 bases, with 4 bases between the two germline ends. Looked up from germline, CDR1 is LNHNV and CDR2 is YYDKDF (reference sequence).

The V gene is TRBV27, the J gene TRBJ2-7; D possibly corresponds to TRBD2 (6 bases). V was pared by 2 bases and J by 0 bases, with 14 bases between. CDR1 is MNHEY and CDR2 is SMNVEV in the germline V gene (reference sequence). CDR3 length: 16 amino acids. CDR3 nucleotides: TGTGCCAGCAGTTTAGTCCTAGCGAGTAACTCCTACGAGCAGTACTTC. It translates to CASSLVLASNSYEQYF.

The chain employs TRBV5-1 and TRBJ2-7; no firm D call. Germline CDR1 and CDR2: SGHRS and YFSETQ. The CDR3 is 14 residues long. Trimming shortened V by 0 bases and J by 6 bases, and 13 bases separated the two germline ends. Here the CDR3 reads CASSLAQVPGEQYF. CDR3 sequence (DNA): TGCGCCAGCAGCTTGGCCCAGGTCCCCGGCGAGCAGTACTTC.

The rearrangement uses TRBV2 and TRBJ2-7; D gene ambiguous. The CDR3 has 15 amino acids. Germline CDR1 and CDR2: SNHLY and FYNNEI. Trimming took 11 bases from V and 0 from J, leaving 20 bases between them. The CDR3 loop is CAGRRSFMSSYEQYF. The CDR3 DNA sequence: TGTGCCGGAAGGAGAAGTTTCATGAGCTCCTACGAGCAGTACTTC.

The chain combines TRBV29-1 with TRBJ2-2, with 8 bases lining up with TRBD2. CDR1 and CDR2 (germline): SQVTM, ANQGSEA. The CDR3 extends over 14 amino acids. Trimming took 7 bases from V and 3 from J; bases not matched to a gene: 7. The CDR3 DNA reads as TGCAGCGGACAGTCGGGAGGGTACACCGGGGAGCTGTTTTTT. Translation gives CSGQSGGYTGELFF.

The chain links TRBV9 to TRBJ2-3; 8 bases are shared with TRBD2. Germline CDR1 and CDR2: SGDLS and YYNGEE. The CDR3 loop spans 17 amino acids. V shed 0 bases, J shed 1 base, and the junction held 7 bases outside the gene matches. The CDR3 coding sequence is TGTGCCAGCAGCGTAGAGGGTAGCGGGACGGGCACAGATACGCAGTATTTT. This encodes CASSVEGSGTGTDTQYF.

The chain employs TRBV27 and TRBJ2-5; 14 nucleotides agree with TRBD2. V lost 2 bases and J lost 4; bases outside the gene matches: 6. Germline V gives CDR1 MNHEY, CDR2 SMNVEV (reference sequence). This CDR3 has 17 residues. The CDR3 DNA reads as TGTGCCAGCAGTTTACTCGGGACTAGCGGGAGCGGAGAGACCCAGTACTTC. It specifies CASSLLGTSGSGETQYF.

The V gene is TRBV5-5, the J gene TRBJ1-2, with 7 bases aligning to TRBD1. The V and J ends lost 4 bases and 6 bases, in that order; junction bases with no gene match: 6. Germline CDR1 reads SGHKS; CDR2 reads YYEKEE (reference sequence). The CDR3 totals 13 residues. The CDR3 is CASSPQGSNGYTF. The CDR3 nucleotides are TGTGCCAGCAGCCCACAGGGGTCAAATGGCTACACCTTC.

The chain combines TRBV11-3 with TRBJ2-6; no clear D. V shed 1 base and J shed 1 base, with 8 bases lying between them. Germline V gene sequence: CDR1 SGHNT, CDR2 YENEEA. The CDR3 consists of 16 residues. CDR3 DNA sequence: TGTGCCAGCAGCTTAGGGGATTCGTCTGGGGCCAACGTCCTGACTTTC. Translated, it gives CASSLGDSSGANVLTF. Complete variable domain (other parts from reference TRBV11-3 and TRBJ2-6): EAGVVQSPRYKIIEKKQPVAFWCNPISGHNTLYWYLQNLGQGPELLIRYENEEAVDDSQLPKDRFSAERLKGVDSTLKIQPAELGDSAVYLCASSLGDSSGANVLTFGAGSRLTVL.

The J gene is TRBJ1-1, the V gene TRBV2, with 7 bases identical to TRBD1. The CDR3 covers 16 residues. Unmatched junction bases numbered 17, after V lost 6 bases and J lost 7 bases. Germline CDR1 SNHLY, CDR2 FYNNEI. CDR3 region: CASSSARGRRYIEAFF. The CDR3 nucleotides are TGTGCCAGCAGCTCGGCCAGGGGGAGGCGGTACATTGAAGCTTTCTTT.

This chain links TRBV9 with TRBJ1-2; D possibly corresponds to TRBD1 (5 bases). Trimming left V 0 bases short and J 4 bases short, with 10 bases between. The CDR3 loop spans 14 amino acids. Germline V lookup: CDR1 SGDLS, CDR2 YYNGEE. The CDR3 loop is CASSVEQRGYGYTF. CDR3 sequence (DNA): TGTGCCAGCAGCGTAGAACAAAGGGGCTATGGCTACACCTTC.